This T cell receptor beta chain derives from a study of early T cells in non-severe SARS-CoV-2 infection. In TCRdb, the 5' RACE reads were re-called with MiXCR into one record per CDR3 protein. The profile shows about 92,000 distinct CDR3 sequences, 12% to 15% of them singletons. This clonotype was recorded a few times. Sequenced sample: whole blood. The receptor was derived from an adult who was a healthcare worker with PCR-confirmed SARS-CoV-2 infection or an uninfected control (not recorded which).

The CDR3 reads CASSEESNPTYEQYF. Written as DNA, the CDR3 is TGTGCCAGCAGTGAAGAGTCAAACCCAACCTACGAGCAGTACTTC. The chain employs TRBV2 and TRBJ2-7; unclear D gene. Germline V gene sequence: CDR1 SNHLY, CDR2 FYNNEI. The V gene lost 1 base and the J gene lost 2 bases, with 12 bases spanning the gap. There are 15 residues in the CDR3.